A selection of T cell receptor beta chains follows, all from one sample in a study of technical replicates of blood from several donors. Data came from immunoSEQ multiplex PCR; TCRdb stores just in-frame clones and leaves some out. The data contain more than 65,000 clones, 92% of them singletons. Sequencing was done on a sample of T cells isolated from PBMCs. These receptors came from a human donor in good health. The CDR3 runs from the conserved cysteine through the conserved F or W. The D gene is left open where the match is weak. Where a row states a size, it is once, few, many or the class of an expanded clone; other rows omit it.

clone size | J gene | D gene | V gene | CDR3 protein | CDR3 DNA
. | TRBJ2-5 | . | TRBV6-1 | CASSATDQETQYF | TGTGCCAGCAGTGCGACAGATCAAGAGACCCAGTACTTC
. | TRBJ2-7 | TRBD1 | TRBV19 | CASRSTGGREQYF | TGTGCCAGTAGGAGTACAGGGGGTAGGGAGCAGTACTTC
. | TRBJ2-2 | . | TRBV27 | CASSPWRTLTANTGELFF | TGTGCCAGCAGTCCGTGGCGGACACTGACCGCGAACACCGGGGAGCTGTTTTTT
. | TRBJ2-2 | TRBD2 | TRBV7-2 | CASSLVLAGGNTGELFF | TGTGCCAGCAGCTTAGTACTAGCGGGAGGAAACACCGGGGAGCTGTTTTTT
. | TRBJ1-4 | . | TRBV30 | CAWSVLILFDATNEKLFF | TGTGCCTGGAGTGTACTAATCTTGTTTGATGCAACTAATGAAAAACTGTTTTTT
. | TRBJ1-2 | TRBD1 | TRBV9 | CASSVGDRGWYGYTF | TGTGCCAGCAGCGTAGGGGACAGGGGATGGTATGGCTACACCTTC
. | TRBJ2-1 | TRBD1 | TRBV14 | CASSPQGALDNEQFF | TGTGCCAGCAGTCCTCAGGGGGCGCTAGACAATGAGCAGTTCTTC
. | TRBJ2-1 | TRBD2 | TRBV14 | CASSQASGRLNEQFF | TGTGCCAGCAGCCAAGCTAGCGGGAGATTGAATGAGCAGTTCTTC
. | TRBJ2-7 | . | TRBV10-3 | CAISARQDLSDEQYF | TGTGCCATCAGCGCCCGACAGGACCTGTCGGACGAGCAGTACTTC
once | TRBJ2-1 | TRBD2 | TRBV4-3 | CASSAYSSGSYNEQFF | TGCGCCAGCAGCGCATATTCTAGCGGGAGTTACAATGAGCAGTTCTTC
. | TRBJ2-3 | TRBD2 | TRBV7-6 | CASSLAGGGSTDTQYF | TGTGCCAGCAGCTTAGCGGGCGGGGGAAGCACAGATACGCAGTATTTT
. | TRBJ2-1 | . | TRBV7-9 | CASSLGAGEQFF | TGTGCCAGCAGCTTAGGGGCGGGTGAGCAGTTCTTC
once | TRBJ2-5 | . | TRBV6-5 | CATGVQETQYF | TGTGCCACAGGGGTCCAAGAGACCCAGTACTTC
once | TRBJ1-5 | . | TRBV18 | CASSHQADQPQHF | TGTGCCAGCTCACACCAGGCAGATCAGCCCCAGCATTTT
. | TRBJ2-7 | TRBD2 | TRBV5-6 | CASSPGGGEQYF | TGTGCCAGCAGCCCGGGGGGGGGAGAGCAGTACTTC
. | TRBJ2-5 | TRBD2 | TRBV18 | CASSPPIAGWETQYF | TGTGCCAGCTCACCACCGATAGCGGGATGGGAGACCCAGTACTTC
. | TRBJ1-2 | . | TRBV29-1 | CSVAELSYGYTF | TGCAGCGTCGCCGAGTTGAGCTATGGCTACACCTTC
. | TRBJ2-3 | . | TRBV20-1 | CSAGLGDTQYF | TGCAGTGCCGGACTCGGAGATACGCAGTATTTT
. | TRBJ2-5 | TRBD2 | TRBV7-9 | CASSFRTGTSGRDGETQYF | TGTGCCAGCAGCTTTCGGACCGGGACTAGCGGGAGAGATGGGGAGACCCAGTACTTC
. | TRBJ1-1 | TRBD1 | TRBV11-1 | CASSLDDRGGLGAFF | TGTGCCAGCAGCTTAGACGATCGAGGGGGCCTCGGGGCTTTCTTT
. | TRBJ2-7 | TRBD1 | TRBV13 | CASSLGLGGDRGYEQYF | TGTGCCAGCAGCTTAGGCCTTGGAGGGGACAGGGGGTACGAGCAGTACTTC
. | TRBJ1-2 | . | TRBV6-5 | CASSRTGHGYTF | TGTGCCAGCAGCCGTACAGGCCATGGCTACACCTTC
. | TRBJ2-7 | TRBD1 | TRBV6-5 | CASRPTGSSYEQYF | TGTGCCAGCAGGCCGACAGGGAGCTCCTACGAGCAGTACTTC
. | TRBJ1-2 | TRBD1 | TRBV18 | CASSPSGQGIYGYTF | TGTGCCAGCTCACCCTCGGGACAGGGTATTTATGGCTACACCTTC
. | TRBJ2-3 | . | TRBV7-2 | CASTLIDTQYF | TGTGCCAGCACTCTTATAGATACGCAGTATTTT
. | TRBJ2-2 | TRBD2 | TRBV4-3 | CASSQGGLAGTGELFF | TGCGCCAGCAGCCAAGGGGGACTAGCAGGAACCGGGGAGCTGTTTTTT
. | TRBJ1-5 | . | TRBV7-2 | CASSLQGNQPQHF | TGTGCCAGCAGCCTACAGGGCAATCAGCCCCAGCATTTT
once | TRBJ2-3 | TRBD2 | TRBV11-3 | CASTLSTSAYTDTQYF | TGTGCCAGCACCCTTTCCACTAGCGCCTACACAGATACGCAGTATTTT
. | TRBJ2-7 | . | TRBV2 | CASMGLEQYF | TGTGCCAGCATGGGCCTGGAGCAGTACTTC
. | TRBJ2-2 | TRBD1 | TRBV7-2 | CASSLASRGQGLGELFF | TGTGCCAGCAGCTTAGCCAGTCGGGGACAGGGACTCGGGGAGCTGTTTTTT
. | TRBJ2-1 | . | TRBV30 | CVGGLYNEQFF | TGTGTCGGCGGGTTATACAATGAGCAGTTCTTC
. | TRBJ2-7 | TRBD1 | TRBV18 | CASSPPWHRGVYEQYF | TGTGCCAGCTCACCACCGTGGCACAGGGGGGTCTACGAGCAGTACTTC
. | TRBJ2-1 | . | TRBV6-4 | CASSDTLGYNEQFF | TGTGCCAGCAGTGACACACTAGGGTACAATGAGCAGTTCTTC
. | TRBJ2-7 | TRBD2 | TRBV6-1 | CASSGTSASYEQYF | TGTGCCAGTTCCGGGACTAGCGCATCCTACGAGCAGTACTTC
. | TRBJ2-7 | TRBD2 | TRBV6-5 | CASSLWTSGSYEQYF | TGTGCCAGCAGCCTGTGGACTAGCGGGAGCTACGAGCAGTACTTC
. | TRBJ1-3 | . | TRBV2 | CASSLQAMSIYF | TGTGCCAGCAGTCTACAGGCTATGTCCATATATTTT
. | TRBJ1-5 | TRBD1 | TRBV7-6 | CASSLAPTGGQPQHF | TGTGCCAGCAGCTTAGCTCCGACAGGGGGTCAGCCCCAGCATTTT
. | TRBJ2-7 | . | TRBV5-1 | CVKQGRIVIYEQYF | TGCGTTAAACAGGGTAGGATAGTTATCTACGAGCAGTACTTC
. | TRBJ2-1 | . | TRBV9 | CASSVEARTRTNNEQFF | TGTGCCAGCAGCGTAGAAGCTAGGACTCGCACGAACAATGAGCAGTTCTTC
once | TRBJ2-7 | . | TRBV27 | CASSQGNYEQYF | TGTGCCAGCAGCCAGGGGAACTACGAGCAGTACTTC
. | TRBJ1-1 | . | TRBV2 | CASSEEGGDTEAFF | TGTGCCAGCAGTGAAGAGGGGGGGGACACTGAAGCTTTCTTT
. | TRBJ2-6 | . | TRBV6-4 | CASSLSGANVLTF | TGTGCCAGCAGCCTATCTGGGGCCAACGTCCTGACTTTC
. | TRBJ1-1 | TRBD1 | TRBV4-3 | CASSLRAPGQVFNTEAFF | TGCGCCAGCAGCCTAAGGGCTCCGGGACAGGTGTTTAACACTGAAGCTTTCTTT
. | TRBJ1-1 | TRBD1 | TRBV11-1 | CASSFGTGGLNTEAFF | TGTGCCAGCAGCTTTGGAACAGGGGGTCTGAACACTGAAGCTTTCTTT
. | TRBJ1-5 | TRBD1 | TRBV23-1 | CASSQNRQGEGYSNQPQHF | TGCGCCAGCAGTCAAAATCGACAGGGAGAGGGGTATAGCAATCAGCCCCAGCATTTT
once | TRBJ1-1 | . | TRBV27 | CASSLQVNTEAFF | TGTGCCAGCAGCCTACAGGTCAACACTGAAGCTTTCTTT
. | TRBJ2-3 | TRBD2 | TRBV7-9 | CASSPAETSVDTQYF | TGTGCCAGCAGCCCTGCCGAGACTAGCGTCGATACGCAGTATTTT
. | TRBJ1-2 | . | TRBV5-1 | CASSLAGLGGVYGYTF | TGCGCCAGCAGCTTGGCAGGCTTGGGGGGAGTCTATGGCTACACCTTC
. | TRBJ2-2 | TRBD2 | TRBV4-3 | CASSQDRTSFAGELFF | TGCGCCAGCAGCCAAGATAGGACTAGCTTCGCCGGGGAGCTGTTTTTT
. | TRBJ1-3 | . | TRBV30 | CAWSVVGSSGNTIYF | TGTGCCTGGAGTGTCGTGGGGAGCTCTGGAAACACCATATATTTT
. | TRBJ2-3 | TRBD1 | TRBV29-1 | CSPGQGDTQYF | TGCAGTCCCGGACAGGGAGATACGCAGTATTTT
. | TRBJ1-1 | . | TRBV5-1 | CASSLGQDTEAFF | TGCGCCAGCAGCTTGGGACAGGACACTGAAGCTTTCTTT
. | TRBJ1-1 | TRBD1 | TRBV5-4 | CASSFRDRENTEAFF | TGTGCCAGCAGCTTTCGGGACAGGGAGAACACTGAAGCTTTCTTT
few | TRBJ1-2 | . | TRBV9 | CASSVDVADIGYGYTF | TGTGCCAGCAGCGTAGACGTTGCGGATATCGGCTATGGCTACACCTTC
once | TRBJ2-5 | . | TRBV10-3 | CAVSQGPVETQYF | TGTGCCGTATCACAGGGTCCAGTAGAGACCCAGTACTTC
. | TRBJ2-7 | . | TRBV9 | CASSVDGDSYEQYF | TGTGCCAGCAGCGTAGACGGGGACTCCTACGAGCAGTACTTC
. | TRBJ2-2 | . | TRBV11-2 | CASSPNRFPNTGELFF | TGTGCCAGCAGCCCAAACAGGTTCCCGAACACCGGGGAGCTGTTTTTT